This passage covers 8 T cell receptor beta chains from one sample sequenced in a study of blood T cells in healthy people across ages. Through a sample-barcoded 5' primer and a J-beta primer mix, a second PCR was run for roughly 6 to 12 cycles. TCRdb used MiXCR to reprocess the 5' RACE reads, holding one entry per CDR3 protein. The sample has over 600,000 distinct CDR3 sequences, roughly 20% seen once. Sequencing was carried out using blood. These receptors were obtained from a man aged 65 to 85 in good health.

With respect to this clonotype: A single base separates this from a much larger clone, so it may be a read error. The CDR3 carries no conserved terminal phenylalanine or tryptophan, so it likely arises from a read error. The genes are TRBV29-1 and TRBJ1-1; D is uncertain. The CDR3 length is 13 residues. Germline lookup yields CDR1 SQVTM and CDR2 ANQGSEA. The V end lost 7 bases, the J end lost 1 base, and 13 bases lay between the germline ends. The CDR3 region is CSAIIRSNTEAFS. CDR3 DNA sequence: TGCAGCGCTATAATAAGGTCGAACACTGAAGCTTTCTCT.

For the CDR3, the DNA is TGCAGTGCTTCCGGGACAGGGGTAACAGAGACCCAGTACTTC. This sequence encodes CSASGTGVTETQYF. The V call is TRBV20-1, the J call TRBJ2-5; TRBD1 matches 10 bases. In germline, CDR1 is DFQATT, CDR2 SNEGSKA (reference sequence). After removal of 5 bases from V and 4 bases from J, the junction contained 7 bases not matched to a gene. CDR3 length: 14 amino acids.

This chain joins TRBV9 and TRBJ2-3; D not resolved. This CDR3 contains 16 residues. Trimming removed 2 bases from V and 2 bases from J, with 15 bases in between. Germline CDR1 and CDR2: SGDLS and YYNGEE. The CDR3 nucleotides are TGTGCCAGCAGCGTGAACGGGCTCGCGGCCACAGATACGCAGTATTTT. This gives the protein CASSVNGLAATDTQYF.

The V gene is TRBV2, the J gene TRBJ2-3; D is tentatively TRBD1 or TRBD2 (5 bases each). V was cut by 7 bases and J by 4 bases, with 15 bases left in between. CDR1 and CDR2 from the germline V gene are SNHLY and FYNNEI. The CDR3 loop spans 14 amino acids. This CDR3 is CASITGEGPDTQYF. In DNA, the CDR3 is TGTGCCAGCATCACAGGAGAGGGCCCAGATACGCAGTATTTT. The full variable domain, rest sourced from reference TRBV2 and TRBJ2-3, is EPEVTQTPSHQVTQMGQEVILRCVPISNHLYFYWYRQILGQKVEFLVSFYNNEISEKSEIFDDQFSVERPDGSNFTLKIRSTKLEDSAMYFCASITGEGPDTQYFGPGTRLTVL.

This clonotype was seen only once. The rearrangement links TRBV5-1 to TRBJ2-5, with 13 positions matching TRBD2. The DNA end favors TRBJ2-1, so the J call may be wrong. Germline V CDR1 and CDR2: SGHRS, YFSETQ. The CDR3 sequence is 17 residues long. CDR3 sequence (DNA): TGCGCCAGCAGCCCGAGGACTAGCGGGAGCCTTGGGAATGAGCAGTTCTTC. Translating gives CASSPRTSGSLGNEQFF.

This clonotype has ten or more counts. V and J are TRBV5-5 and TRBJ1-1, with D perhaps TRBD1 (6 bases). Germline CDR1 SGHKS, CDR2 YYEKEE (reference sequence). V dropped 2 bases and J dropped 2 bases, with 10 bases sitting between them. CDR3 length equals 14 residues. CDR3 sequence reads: CASSFAGGNTEAFF. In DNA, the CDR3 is TGTGCCAGCAGCTTTGCGGGGGGCAACACTGAAGCTTTCTTT.

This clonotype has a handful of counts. The CDR3 protein is CASSQEVGDYGYTF. The CDR3 nucleotides read TGTGCCAGCAGCCAAGAAGTGGGAGACTATGGCTACACCTTC. This chain joins TRBV14 and TRBJ1-2; D unclear. The CDR3 loop spans 14 amino acids. V lost 0 bases to trimming and J lost 3 bases, with 8 bases between them. Germline V gene lookup returns CDR1 SGHDN and CDR2 FVKESK.

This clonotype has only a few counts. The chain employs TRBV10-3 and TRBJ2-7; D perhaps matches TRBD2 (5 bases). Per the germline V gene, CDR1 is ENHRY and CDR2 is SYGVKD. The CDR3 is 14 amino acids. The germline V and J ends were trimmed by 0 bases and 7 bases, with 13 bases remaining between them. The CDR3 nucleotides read TGTGCCATCAGTGAGTCGAGCTACCGGAGGGAGCAGTACTTC. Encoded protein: CAISESSYRREQYF.